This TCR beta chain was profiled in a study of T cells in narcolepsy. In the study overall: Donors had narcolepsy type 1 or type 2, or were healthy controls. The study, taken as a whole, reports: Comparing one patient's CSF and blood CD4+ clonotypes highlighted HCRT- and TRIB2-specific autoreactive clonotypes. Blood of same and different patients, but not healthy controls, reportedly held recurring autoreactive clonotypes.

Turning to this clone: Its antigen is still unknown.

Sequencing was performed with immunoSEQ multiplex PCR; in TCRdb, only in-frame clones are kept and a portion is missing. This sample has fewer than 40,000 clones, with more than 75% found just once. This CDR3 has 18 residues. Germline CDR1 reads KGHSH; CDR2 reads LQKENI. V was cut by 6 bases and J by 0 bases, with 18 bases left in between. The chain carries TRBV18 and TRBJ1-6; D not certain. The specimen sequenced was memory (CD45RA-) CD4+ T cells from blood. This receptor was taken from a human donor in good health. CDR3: CASSHQGAPSSYNSPLHF. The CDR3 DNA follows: TGTGCCAGCTCGCACCAAGGTGCTCCGAGCTCCTATAATTCACCCCTCCACTTT.